This T cell receptor (beta chain) derives from a study of cytomegalovirus exposure and HLA in healthy donors. Study-level background: Per a later analysis, the approximately 620 first-cohort and 110 or so validation repertoires shared one platform.

J gave up 5 bases and V 1 base, and 8 bases lay outside the gene matches. This CDR3 has 16 amino acids. CDR1 and CDR2 (germline): MGHRA, YSYEKL. Profiling relied on immunoSEQ multiplex PCR, and the TCRdb table lists in-frame clones only, not all of them. The sample has over 200,000 clones, 80% to 85% seen once. The sequenced material came from PBMCs. The chain uses TRBV4-1 and TRBJ2-1; 7 bases fit TRBD2. This clonotype originated in a young woman in good health and CMV-seropositive. CDR3 sequence (DNA): TGCGCCAGCAGCCAAGTGGGCCTAGCGGTTAACAATGAGCAGTTCTTC. Its protein product is CASSQVGLAVNNEQFF.